These 32 T cell receptor beta chains share one sample of origin, sequenced in a study of blood T cells in healthy people across ages (dated by TCRdb to about 2015). Library construction relied on 5' RACE. Sequencing relied on an Illumina HiSeq 2500. The second PCR ran for about 7 to 11 cycles and used a J-beta primer mix along with a sample-barcoded 5' primer. Starting from the raw public reads, TCRdb applied fastp trimming at Q25, assembled clones with MiXCR and retained in-frame beta chains. Each entry is one CDR3 protein sequence, shown with its most common DNA and genes. The sample table lists roughly 650,000 distinct CDR3 sequences, approximately 30% of them with a count of one. The top ten clones comprise 15% of the sample. The sequenced sample was blood. These TCRs come from a woman at least 80 years old in good health. Donor details come from another sample of the same person, matched by shared clones.

The table lists this clonotype with a few counts. The genes are TRBV6-2 or TRBV6-3 and TRBJ2-5, with 8 positions matching TRBD1. Germline values: CDR1 MNHEY, CDR2 SVGEGT. The CDR3 length is 16 residues. Unmatched junction bases numbered 7, after V lost 4 bases and J lost 0 bases. CDR3 protein: CASSSRQGTYQETQYF. CDR3 in DNA: TGTGCCAGCAGTTCCCGACAGGGGACGTACCAAGAGACCCAGTACTTC.

The gene calls are TRBV16 and TRBJ1-5, with D possibly TRBD1 on 5 matching bases. V was trimmed by 4 bases and J by 5 bases, leaving 18 bases between them. This CDR3 spans 16 amino acids. Germline CDR1 reads KGHSY; CDR2 reads FQNENV. The CDR3 here is CASSPWSPQGDQPQHF. CDR3 sequence (DNA): TGTGCCAGCAGCCCCTGGTCGCCCCAGGGCGATCAGCCCCAGCATTTT.

This clonotype appeared a few times. The rearrangement joins TRBV4-1 to TRBJ1-1; 7 nucleotides line up with TRBD1. Germline lookup yields CDR1 MGHRA and CDR2 YSYEKL. The CDR3 spans 15 residues. Unmatched junction bases numbered 10, after V lost 4 bases and J lost 5 bases. CDR3 sequence reads: CASSRFQGVDTEAFF. For the CDR3, the DNA is TGCGCCAGCAGCCGTTTCCAGGGGGTTGATACTGAAGCTTTCTTT.

The sample holds many counts of this clonotype. The chain carries TRBV28 and TRBJ1-2, with 8 bases fitting TRBD1. This CDR3 is 21 amino acids long. V shed 10 bases, J shed 3 bases, and the junction held 31 bases outside the gene matches. The germline gives CDR1 MDHEN, CDR2 SYDVKM. CDR3 nucleotides: TGTGCCATCCCCGGTACAGGGACAGGCAAAGGTTATCAGTGGTTCGACTATGGCTACACCTTC. This encodes CAIPGTGTGKGYQWFDYGYTF.

V is TRBV7-3 and J is TRBJ2-2; 7 bases match TRBD1. The ends lost 6 bases at V and 6 bases at J; junction bases unmatched: 4. Germline values: CDR1 SGHTA, CDR2 FQGTGA. This CDR3 has 13 residues. The CDR3 is CASSSTGSGELFF. The CDR3 nucleotides are TGTGCCAGCAGTTCGACAGGGTCCGGGGAGCTGTTTTTT.

V is TRBV25-1 and J is TRBJ2-2, with a possible D match to TRBD2 (5 bases). CDR3 length equals 15 residues. The germline CDR1 and CDR2 sequences are MGHDK and SYGVNS. V lost 4 bases and J lost 4, with 13 bases in between. The CDR3 DNA follows: TGTGCCAGCAGTGGCCGGTTTGGACTCACCGGGGAGCTGTTTTTT. It specifies CASSGRFGLTGELFF.

In this sample, this clonotype turned up a few times. This sequence may be a read error, since a much larger clone differs from it by one base. The V and J genes are TRBV15 and TRBJ2-5; 9 bases match TRBD2. Germline lookup yields CDR1 LNHNV and CDR2 YYDKDF (reference sequence). The CDR3 loop spans 18 amino acids. Trimming at V came to 0 bases and at J to 11 bases, leaving 19 bases not matched to a gene. Here the CDR3 reads CATSRDLGGRVNYNEQYF. CDR3 DNA sequence: TGTGCCACCAGCAGAGATTTGGGCGGGAGGGTAAACTACAATGAGCAGTACTTC.

V is TRBV20-1 and J is TRBJ2-4; D is perhaps TRBD2 (7 bases). Germline CDR1 DFQATT, CDR2 SNEGSKA (reference sequence). V lost 1 base and J 8 bases, leaving 12 bases between the germline ends. CDR3 size: 13 residues. This chain's CDR3 is CSARVGGADIQYF. In DNA form, the CDR3 reads TGCAGTGCTAGAGTTGGGGGGGCGGACATTCAGTACTTC.

This clonotype was detected only a few times. It may be a read error: a sequence one base away is much more abundant. J is TRBJ2-7 and V is TRBV11-2; 9 bases map to TRBD1. Germline V gene data show CDR1 as SGHAT and CDR2 as FQNNGV. Losses at the gene ends were 3 bases for V and 7 bases for J; bases not matched to a gene: 13. The CDR3 spans 16 residues. The CDR3 DNA reads TGTGCCAGCAGCTTGACAGGGGGAATCGTTTACAATGAGCAGTACTTC. This gives the protein CASSLTGGIVYNEQYF.

This chain joins TRBV6-1 and TRBJ1-6, with D tentatively TRBD1 (5 bases). Between the trimmed V and J ends, which lost 8 bases and 10 bases, there was a span of 21 bases. This CDR3 region has 15 residues. CDR1 is MNHNS, CDR2 SASEGT, per germline. The CDR3 is CASSPAPGVGSPLHF. The DNA for the CDR3 is TGTGCCAGCTCCCCCGCCCCGGGGGTCGGCTCACCCCTCCACTTT.

A note on this clonotype: One base away lies a much larger clone, so this may be a sequencing read error. This chain connects TRBV6-1 to TRBJ1-2; 7 bases fit TRBD1. With 1 base clipped from V and 5 bases from J, the junction kept 7 bases outside the gene matches. The CDR3 sequence is 15 residues long. Germline CDR1 is MNHNS and CDR2 is SASEGT. CDR3 loop: CASSEDLGGTYGYTF. CDR3 nucleotide sequence: TGTGCCAGCAGTGAAGATCTAGGGGGCACATATGGCTACACCTTC.

The chain joins TRBV3-1 to TRBJ2-7, with D perhaps matching TRBD1 (6 bases). CDR1 LGHDT and CDR2 YNNKEL come from the germline V gene (reference sequence). Deletions cut 4 bases from V and 0 bases from J, with 13 bases between. This CDR3 is 15 amino acids long. CDR3 DNA: TGTGCCAGCAGCCCCCAAGGGACACTCTCCTACGAGCAGTACTTC. Amino acid sequence: CASSPQGTLSYEQYF.

This clonotype showed up many times. V usage is TRBV29-1 and J usage is TRBJ1-5; TRBD1 might be the D (6 bases). There are 15 residues in the CDR3. V gave up 6 bases and J gave up 2 bases, with 17 bases separating them. Germline V gene data show CDR1 as SQVTM and CDR2 as ANQGSEA. This CDR3 reads CSVTYQQGGNQPQHF. CDR3 sequence (DNA): TGCAGCGTCACATACCAACAGGGAGGCAATCAGCCCCAGCATTTT.

This clonotype was observed a handful of times. The junction and the germline gene differ at one end; a read error may be behind it. V gene TRBV20-1 combines with J gene TRBJ1-3; D remains ambiguous. Germline CDR1 reads DFQATT; CDR2 reads SNEGSKA (reference sequence). The CDR3 has 11 amino acids. CDR3 bases: TGCAGGGCTAGGCGAGGAAACACCATATATTTT. It codes for CRARRGNTIYF.

Concerning this clonotype itself: A much larger clone sits a single nucleotide away, making a read error possible. J is TRBJ2-2 and V is TRBV7-7, with 10 bases fitting TRBD1. CDR3 length equals 16 residues. Looked up from germline, CDR1 is SSHAT and CDR2 is FNYEAQ (reference sequence). CDR3 DNA: TGTGCCAGCAGCCCGGGGACAGGGGTGAACACCGGGGGGCTGTTTTTT. It is translated as CASSPGTGVNTGGLFF.

V is TRBV2 and J is TRBJ2-1; 7 positions match TRBD2. J lost 9 bases, V lost 2 bases, and 4 bases had no gene match. This CDR3 comprises 13 residues. Germline V gene sequence: CDR1 SNHLY, CDR2 FYNNEI. DNA for the CDR3: TGTGCCAGCAGTGAAATGCGGGGGAGTGAGCAGTTCTTC. Amino acid sequence: CASSEMRGSEQFF.

The V gene is TRBV12-3 or TRBV12-4, the J gene TRBJ2-7; D not certain. V lost 3 bases, J lost 0 bases, and 12 bases lay in between. The CDR3 runs to 15 residues. DNA for the CDR3: TGTGCCAGCAGTTTTGACACCACCAGCTCCTACGAGCAGTACTTC. Its protein is CASSFDTTSSYEQYF.

The chain is built from TRBV5-1 and TRBJ2-5; unclear D gene. This CDR3 comprises 15 residues. Looked up from germline, CDR1 is SGHRS and CDR2 is YFSETQ. V lost 0 bases, J lost 5 bases, and 14 bases lay in between. CDR3 nucleotides: TGCGCCAGCAGCTTGGCCAATTCGTTCGGGGAGACCCAGTACTTC. Protein product: CASSLANSFGETQYF.

This clonotype was seen many times. V and J are TRBV6-6 and TRBJ2-1; 8 nucleotides align to TRBD1. Germline V CDR1 and CDR2: MNHNY, SVGAGI (reference sequence). The V segment lost 8 bases and the J segment 5 bases; nucleotides outside the gene matches: 5. The CDR3 totals 13 residues. The CDR3 DNA follows: TGTGCCAGCCTTAGGGACAGGAACAATGAGCAGTTCTTC. Its protein product is CASLRDRNNEQFF.

At least ten counts were recorded for this clonotype. The V call is TRBV5-6, the J call TRBJ2-1; 8 nucleotides match TRBD2. The ends lost 0 bases at V and 4 bases at J; junction bases unmatched: 9. CDR3 length equals 17 residues. The germline V gene has CDR1 SGHDT and CDR2 YYEEEE. The CDR3 region is CASSLERGGLKYNEQFF. The CDR3 nucleotides are TGTGCCAGCAGCTTGGAACGCGGGGGGCTTAAGTACAATGAGCAGTTCTTC.

About this clonotype itself: A clone one base away is much larger, so this may be a read error. V is TRBV28 and J is TRBJ2-5, with D hard to call. V was cut by 6 bases and J by 5 bases, with 10 bases left in between. Germline CDR1 reads MDHEN; CDR2 reads SYDVKM. This CDR3 region has 12 residues. The CDR3 sequence is CASRTERETQYF. CDR3 nucleotide sequence: TGTGCCAGCAGAACAGAGAGGGAGACCCAGTACTTC. The variable domain in full, with the rest retrieved from reference TRBV28 and TRBJ2-5, is DVKVTQSSRYLVKRTGEKVFLECVQDMDHENMFWYRQDPGLGLRLIYFSYDVKMKEKGDIPEGYSVSREKKERFSLILESASTNQTSMYLCASRTERETQYFGPGTRLLVL.

This clonotype has ten or more counts. The chain joins TRBV4-2 to TRBJ2-7; D unclear. CDR3 length: 13 residues. Trimming stripped 1 base from V and 4 bases from J, with 8 bases between. Germline-derived CDR1 and CDR2 are LGHNA and YNFKEQ. The DNA for the CDR3 is TGTGCCAGCAGCCAAGCGGTCGGTTACGAGCAGTACTTC. It codes for CASSQAVGYEQYF.

The chain is built from TRBV9 and TRBJ2-2; TRBD2 matches 8 bases. Germline values: CDR1 SGDLS, CDR2 YYNGEE. Losses at the gene ends were 3 bases for V and 9 bases for J; bases not matched to a gene: 22. The CDR3 totals 19 residues. CDR3 amino acids: CASSDTSGGFLPSGRELFF. For the CDR3, the DNA is TGTGCCAGCAGCGATACTTCGGGGGGGTTCCTCCCTTCAGGTCGGGAGCTGTTTTTT.

The chain couples TRBV19 to TRBJ1-6; 8 bases match TRBD1. The V gene's germline CDR1 is LNHDA and CDR2 SQIVND (reference sequence). V gave up 5 bases and J gave up 1 base; unmatched junction bases: 4. This CDR3 region has 16 residues. CDR3 protein: CASSLQGASYNSPLHF. CDR3 bases: TGTGCCAGTAGTCTTCAGGGGGCGTCCTATAATTCACCCCTCCACTTT. Together with reference TRBV19 and TRBJ1-6, the CDR3 gives the full variable domain: DGGITQSPKYLFRKEGQNVTLSCEQNLNHDAMYWYRQDPGQGLRLIYYSQIVNDFQKGDIAEGYSVSREKKESFPLTVTSAQKNPTAFYLCASSLQGASYNSPLHFGNGTRLTVT.

This clonotype appeared many times. In DNA, the CDR3 is TGTGCCAGCAGTCCCGCGGGGTTCGGCAATCAGCCCCAGCATTTT. This translates into CASSPAGFGNQPQHF. The chain links TRBV12-3 or TRBV12-4 to TRBJ1-5; D is uncertain. The length of the CDR3 is 15 residues. Trimming took off 5 bases at V and 2 bases at J, with 13 bases between the two ends.

The chain is built from TRBV5-1 and TRBJ2-6; 7 bases line up with TRBD1. This CDR3 region has 18 residues. Germline V gene sequence: CDR1 SGHRS, CDR2 YFSETQ. The ends lost 4 bases at V and 0 bases at J; junction bases unmatched: 10. The CDR3 loop is CASSRTPGQYSGANVLTF. The CDR3 DNA reads as TGCGCCAGCAGCAGGACTCCGGGACAGTACTCTGGGGCCAACGTCCTGACTTTC.

V usage is TRBV6-2 or TRBV6-3 and J usage is TRBJ2-1; TRBD2 agrees at 10 bases. From germline, CDR1 is MNHEY and CDR2 SVGEGT. Trimming cost V 0 bases and J 6 bases; bases outside gene matches: 8. This CDR3 comprises 17 residues. CDR3 loop: CASSYSASGRTLNEQFF. CDR3 nucleotide sequence: TGTGCCAGCAGTTACTCGGCTAGCGGGAGAACTCTCAATGAGCAGTTCTTC.

This clonotype came up many times. The rearrangement uses TRBV15 and TRBJ2-5; D ambiguous. V was trimmed by 5 bases and J by 2 bases, leaving 15 bases between them. This CDR3 region has 15 residues. CDR1 and CDR2 from the germline V gene are LNHNV and YYDKDF (reference sequence). CDR3 nucleotide sequence: TGTGCCACCAGCTCGACTGGGCCTGGGCAAGAGACCCAGTACTTC. Translated, it gives CATSSTGPGQETQYF.

This clonotype was observed a few times. This chain uses TRBV6-1 with TRBJ2-5; either TRBD1 or TRBD2 may supply D (5 bases each). Germline loops: CDR1 MNHNS, CDR2 SASEGT. The V gene lost 6 bases and the J gene lost 2 bases, with 16 bases spanning the gap. CDR3 size: 15 residues. CDR3 amino acids: CASSRPPGGQETQYF. CDR3 DNA sequence: TGTGCCAGCAGCCGTCCCCCTGGGGGTCAAGAGACCCAGTACTTC.

This clonotype was seen at least ten times. The chain joins TRBV20-1 to TRBJ2-1; D is possibly TRBD2 (5 bases). Deletions cut 3 bases from V and 1 base from J, with 10 bases between. This CDR3 contains 14 residues. CDR1 and CDR2 (germline): DFQATT, SNEGSKA (reference sequence). The CDR3 is CSASSGESYNEQFF. In nucleotides, the CDR3 is TGCAGTGCTAGTTCCGGGGAGTCCTACAATGAGCAGTTCTTC.

This clonotype was observed at least ten times. The chain combines TRBV20-1 with TRBJ2-7, with D possibly being TRBD1 (6 bases). Germline V gives CDR1 DFQATT, CDR2 SNEGSKA (reference sequence). Deletions cut 6 bases from V and 3 bases from J, with 21 bases between. This CDR3 has 15 amino acids. CDR3: CSANTPGQPSYEQYF. The CDR3 DNA reads TGCAGTGCCAATACCCCCGGACAGCCGAGCTACGAGCAGTACTTC.

This clonotype appeared many times. This chain joins TRBV12-3 or TRBV12-4 and TRBJ2-7; 9 bases match TRBD1. The CDR3 sequence is 12 residues long. V lost 3 bases and J lost 7; bases outside the gene matches: 1. Here the CDR3 DNA reads TGTGCCAGCAGTTTCGGGACAGGGGAGCAGTACTTC. Translated: CASSFGTGEQYF.